One and the same sample provided the 9 T cell receptor beta chains below, sequenced in a study of cytomegalovirus exposure and HLA in healthy donors. 60 Vbeta and 13 Jbeta primers were used in PCR. Profiled with immunoSEQ multiplex PCR; TCRdb holds only in-frame clones, not every one. The sample comprises more than 110,000 clones, 80% of which are singletons, and almost 7% rests with the top ten. The material sequenced was PBMCs. The source is a man aged 35 to 55 in good health and CMV-seropositive.

This clone has only a few counts. The chain recombines TRBV27 with TRBJ2-5; TRBD2 matches at 7 bases. The V and J ends lost 6 bases and 2 bases, in that order; junction bases with no gene match: 12. The CDR3 runs to 16 residues. The germline V gene has CDR1 MNHEY and CDR2 SMNVEV (reference sequence). DNA for the CDR3: TGTGCCAGCAGCCTAACTGGCGGGAGTTTGCAAGAGACCCAGTACTTC. The encoded protein is CASSLTGGSLQETQYF.

The chain recombines TRBV12-5 with TRBJ2-1; 7 bases fit TRBD2. In germline, CDR1 is LGHNT, CDR2 FRNRAP. The V segment lost 1 base and the J segment 0 bases; nucleotides outside the gene matches: 12. The CDR3 contains 19 residues. The CDR3 bases are TGTGCTAGTGGTTTGGCGGGGACTACGGAAACTATCTCCTACAATGAGCAGTTCTTC. Amino acids: CASGLAGTTETISYNEQFF.

CDR3: CAWGGLNQPQHF. The CDR3, as DNA: TGTGCCTGGGGAGGGTTGAATCAGCCCCAGCATTTT. This chain connects TRBV30 to TRBJ1-5; D is undetermined. Trimming left V 5 bases short and J 4 bases short, with 9 bases between. This CDR3 is built from 12 residues. Germline-derived CDR1 and CDR2 are GTSNPN and SVGIG (reference sequence).

This rearrangement joins TRBV6-5 to TRBJ1-3, with D perhaps TRBD1 (5 bases). V lost 6 bases to trimming and J lost 5 bases, with 14 bases between them. This CDR3 comprises 14 residues. Germline V gene sequence: CDR1 MNHEY, CDR2 SVGAGI. The CDR3 loop is CASRMDKARNTIYF. The CDR3 nucleotides read TGTGCCAGCAGGATGGACAAGGCTAGAAACACCATATATTTT.

CDR3 bases: TGTGCCAGCAGTTACTCGCCCGCCGGGGGAAGCGAGCAGTACTTC. Protein sequence: CASSYSPAGGSEQYF. This chain links TRBV6-6 with TRBJ2-7, with D possibly TRBD2 on 6 matching bases. Trimming removed 0 bases from V and 6 bases from J, with 15 bases in between. The CDR3 spans 15 residues. Per germline, CDR1 MNHNY and CDR2 SVGAGI (reference sequence).

There are a few counts of this clone. The rearrangement links TRBV4-3 to TRBJ2-1; D possibly corresponds to TRBD2 (5 bases). Germline V gene lookup returns CDR1 LGHNA and CDR2 YSLEER. The CDR3 spans 17 residues. V lost 0 bases and J 0 bases, leaving 12 bases between the germline ends. The CDR3 nucleotides read TGCGCCAGCAGCCAAGATCTGGTGGGGAGCTCCTACAATGAGCAGTTCTTC. Residues: CASSQDLVGSSYNEQFF.

V usage is TRBV6-6 and J usage is TRBJ1-2, with unresolved D. The CDR3 is 15 amino acids. Germline V lookup: CDR1 MNHNY, CDR2 SVGAGI (reference sequence). V was shortened by 2 bases and J by 5 bases, with 15 bases between the two germline ends. The CDR3 sequence is CASSYRSEGAYGYTF. CDR3 sequence (DNA): TGTGCCAGCAGTTACCGCTCTGAGGGCGCGTATGGCTACACCTTC.

The chain combines TRBV6-5 with TRBJ1-2; D possibly corresponds to TRBD1 (5 bases). V lost 3 bases and J 2 bases, leaving 10 bases between the germline ends. CDR1 and CDR2 (germline): MNHEY, SVGAGI. The CDR3 is 14 residues long. In DNA, the CDR3 is TGTGCCAGCAGTTATGGGGCAGAAAACTATGGCTACACCTTC. Translated: CASSYGAENYGYTF.

V and J are TRBV6-5 and TRBJ1-1, with 9 bases that match TRBD1. The CDR3 is made up of 12 amino acids. Germline-derived CDR1 and CDR2 are MNHEY and SVGAGI. The trim removed 5 bases at V and 6 bases at J, leaving 1 base unmatched. The CDR3 loop is CASSRTGAEAFF. DNA for the CDR3: TGTGCCAGCAGTCGGACAGGGGCTGAAGCTTTCTTT.